Each of the 8 T cell receptor beta chains below was sequenced from the same sample in a study of blood T cells in healthy people across ages. Primed by a sample-barcoded 5' primer and a J-beta primer mix, a second PCR proceeded for 7 to 11 cycles. Using its own MiXCR run on the 5' RACE reads, TCRdb lists one record per CDR3 protein. The data hold 650,000 to 1,000,000 distinct CDR3 sequences, with 35% to 40% observed a single time. Sequencing was carried out using blood. These receptors were taken from a man between 18 and 35 years old in good health.

This clonotype was observed a handful of times. The rearrangement links TRBV7-2 to TRBJ1-1; 7 positions match TRBD1. Germline CDR1 reads SGHTA; CDR2 reads FQGNSA. This CDR3 spans 13 amino acids. The V gene end was trimmed by 2 bases and the J gene end by 7 bases; junction bases not matched to a gene: 4. DNA of the CDR3: TGTGCCAGCAGCTTAAACCGGGACAGTGAAGCTTTCTTT. Translated, it gives CASSLNRDSEAFF.

This clonotype was seen a handful of times. This chain connects TRBV4-2 to TRBJ2-2; D gene ambiguous. Per germline, CDR1 LGHNA and CDR2 YNFKEQ. Trimming took 0 bases from V and 6 from J, leaving 11 bases between them. CDR3 length equals 15 residues. In DNA form, the CDR3 reads TGTGCCAGCAGCCAAGACGAACTGGATGCCGGGGAGCTGTTTTTT. The encoded protein is CASSQDELDAGELFF.

This clonotype was detected only a few times. This sequence joins TRBV5-1 and TRBJ2-3; D may be TRBD1 or TRBD2 (5 bases each). Trimming left V 4 bases short and J 4 bases short, with 10 bases between. Germline CDR1 and CDR2: SGHRS and YFSETQ. The CDR3 runs to 13 residues. The CDR3 DNA reads as TGCGCCAGCAGCGTGGGGGAGTCAGATACGCAGTATTTT. Its protein is CASSVGESDTQYF.

The chain couples TRBV7-9 to TRBJ1-5; tentatively, D is TRBD1 (5 bases). This CDR3 is built from 11 residues. CDR1 is SEHNR, CDR2 FQNEAQ, per germline (reference sequence). Trimming left V 4 bases short and J 10 bases short, with 8 bases between. CDR3 coding DNA: TGTGCCAGCAGCTCCCAGGGACCCCAGCATTTT. This gives the protein CASSSQGPQHF. The entire variable domain, with the rest obtained from reference TRBV7-9 and TRBJ1-5, is as follows: DTGVSQNPRHKITKRGQNVTFRCDPISEHNRLYWYRQTLGQGPEFLTYFQNEAQLEKSRLLSDRFSAERPKGSFSTLEIQRTEQGDSAMYLCASSSQGPQHFGDGTRLSIL.

This sequence joins TRBV10-3 and TRBJ1-1, with D uncertain. Germline CDR1 is ENHRY and CDR2 is SYGVKD. The V gene lost 3 bases and the J gene lost 1 base, with 9 bases spanning the gap. The CDR3 has 14 residues. The CDR3 sequence: CAISDDTTNTEAFF. In DNA, the CDR3 is TGTGCCATCAGTGATGACACAACGAACACTGAAGCTTTCTTT.

The table lists this clonotype with a few counts. The V call is TRBV6-5, the J call TRBJ1-2; 8 bases match TRBD1. The V gene's germline CDR1 is MNHEY and CDR2 SVGAGI. CDR3 length equals 14 residues. The V and J ends lost 5 bases and 7 bases, in that order; junction bases with no gene match: 9. CDR3 protein: CASSDGQGGGGYTF. CDR3 bases: TGTGCCAGCAGTGATGGACAGGGTGGAGGTGGCTACACCTTC.

This clonotype was seen just once. The chain employs TRBV4-2 and TRBJ2-1, with a weak D call TRBD2 (5 bases). This CDR3 has 16 residues. The germline V gene encodes CDR1 LGHNA and CDR2 YNFKEQ. Deletions cut 0 bases from V and 4 bases from J, with 13 bases between. DNA of the CDR3: TGTGCCAGCAGCCAAGAACCCACTAGTGGTTACAATGAGCAGTTCTTC. Translated: CASSQEPTSGYNEQFF.

This clonotype was observed many times. The V call is TRBV7-9, the J call TRBJ2-7; 8 positions agree with TRBD1. This CDR3 comprises 13 residues. The germline V gene has CDR1 SEHNR and CDR2 FQNEAQ (reference sequence). The V gene end was trimmed by 4 bases and the J gene end by 2 bases; junction bases not matched to a gene: 1. In DNA form, the CDR3 reads TGTGCCAGCAGCTCAGGGGGCACCTACGAGCAGTACTTC. Translating it yields CASSSGGTYEQYF.